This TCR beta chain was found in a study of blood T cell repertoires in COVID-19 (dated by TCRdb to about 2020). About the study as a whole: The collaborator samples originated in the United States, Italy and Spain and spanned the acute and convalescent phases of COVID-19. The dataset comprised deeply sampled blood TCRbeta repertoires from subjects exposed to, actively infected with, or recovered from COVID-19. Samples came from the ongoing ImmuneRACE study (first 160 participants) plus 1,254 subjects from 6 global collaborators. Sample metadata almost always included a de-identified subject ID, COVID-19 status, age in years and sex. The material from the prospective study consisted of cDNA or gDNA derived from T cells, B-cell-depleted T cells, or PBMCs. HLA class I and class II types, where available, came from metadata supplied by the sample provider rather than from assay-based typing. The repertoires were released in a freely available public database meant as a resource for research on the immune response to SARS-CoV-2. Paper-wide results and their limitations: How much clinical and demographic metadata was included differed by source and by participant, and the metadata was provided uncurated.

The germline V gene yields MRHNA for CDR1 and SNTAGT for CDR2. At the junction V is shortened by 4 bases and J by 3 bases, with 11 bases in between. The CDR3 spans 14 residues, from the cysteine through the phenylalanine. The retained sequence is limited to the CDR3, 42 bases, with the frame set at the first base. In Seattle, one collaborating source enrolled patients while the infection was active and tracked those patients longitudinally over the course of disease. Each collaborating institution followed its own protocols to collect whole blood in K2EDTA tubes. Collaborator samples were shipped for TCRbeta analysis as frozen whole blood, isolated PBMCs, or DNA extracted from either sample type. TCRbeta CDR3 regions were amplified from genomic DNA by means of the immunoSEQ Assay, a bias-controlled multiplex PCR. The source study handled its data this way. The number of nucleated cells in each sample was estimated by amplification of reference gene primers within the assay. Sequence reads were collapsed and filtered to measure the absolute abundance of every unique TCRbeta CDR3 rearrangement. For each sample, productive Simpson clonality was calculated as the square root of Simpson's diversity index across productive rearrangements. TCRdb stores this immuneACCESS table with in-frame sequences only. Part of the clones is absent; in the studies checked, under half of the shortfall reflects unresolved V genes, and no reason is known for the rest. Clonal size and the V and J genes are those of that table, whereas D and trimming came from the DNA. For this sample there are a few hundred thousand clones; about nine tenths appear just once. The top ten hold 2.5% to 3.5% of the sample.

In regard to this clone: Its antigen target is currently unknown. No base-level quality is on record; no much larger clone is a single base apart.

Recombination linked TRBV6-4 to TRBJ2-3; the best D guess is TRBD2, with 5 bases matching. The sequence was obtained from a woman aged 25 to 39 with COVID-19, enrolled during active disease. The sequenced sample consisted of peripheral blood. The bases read TGTGCCAGCAGTGTGGACTCAGGAACAGATACGCAGTATTTT. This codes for CASSVDSGTDTQYF.